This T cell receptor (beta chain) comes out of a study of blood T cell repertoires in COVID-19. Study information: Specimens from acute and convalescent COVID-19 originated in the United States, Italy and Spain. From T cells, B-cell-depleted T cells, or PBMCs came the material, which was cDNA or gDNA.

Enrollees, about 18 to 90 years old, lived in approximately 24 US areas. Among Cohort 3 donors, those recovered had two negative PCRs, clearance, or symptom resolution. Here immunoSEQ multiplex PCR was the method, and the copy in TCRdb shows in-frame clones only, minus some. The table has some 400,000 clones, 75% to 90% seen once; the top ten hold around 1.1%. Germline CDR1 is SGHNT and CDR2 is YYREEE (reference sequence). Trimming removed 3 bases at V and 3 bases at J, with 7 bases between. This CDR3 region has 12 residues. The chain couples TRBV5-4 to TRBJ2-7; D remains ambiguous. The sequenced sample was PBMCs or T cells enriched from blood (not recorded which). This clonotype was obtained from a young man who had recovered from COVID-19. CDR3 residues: CASSSTGYEQYF. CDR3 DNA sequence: TGTGCCAGCAGCTCTACTGGCTACGAGCAGTACTTC.